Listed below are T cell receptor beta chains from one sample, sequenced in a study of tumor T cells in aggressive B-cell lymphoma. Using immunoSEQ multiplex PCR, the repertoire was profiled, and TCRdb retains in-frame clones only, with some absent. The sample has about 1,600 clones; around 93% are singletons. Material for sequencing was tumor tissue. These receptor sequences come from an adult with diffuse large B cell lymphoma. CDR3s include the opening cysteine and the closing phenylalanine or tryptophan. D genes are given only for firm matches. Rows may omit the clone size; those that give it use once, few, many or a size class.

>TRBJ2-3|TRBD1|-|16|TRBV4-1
TGCGCCAGCAGCCAATTCGGGACAGGGATTATAGATACGCAGTATTTT
CASSQFGTGIIDTQYF
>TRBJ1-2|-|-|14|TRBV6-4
TGTGCCAGCAGTGAGGACTTCGGGAGCGGCGGCTACACCTTC
CASSEDFGSGGYTF
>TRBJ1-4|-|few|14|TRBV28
TGTGCCAGCAGTTCCCCCGGACACGATGAAAAACTGTTTTTT
CASSSPGHDEKLFF
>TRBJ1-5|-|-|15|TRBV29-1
TGCAGCGTTGGGGAAGGGGTTCTCGGCAATCAGCCCCAGCATTTT
CSVGEGVLGNQPQHF
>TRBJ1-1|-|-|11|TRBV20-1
TGCAGTGCTCTCGGACACCTTGAAGCTTTCTTT
CSALGHLEAFF
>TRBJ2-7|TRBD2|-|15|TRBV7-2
TGTGCCAGCAGCCGGGGACTAGCGGGGGGCTACGAGCAGTACTTC
CASSRGLAGGYEQYF
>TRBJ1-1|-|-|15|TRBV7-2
TGTGCCAGCAGCTTAGATGGTAGGGGGTTCACTGAAGCTTTCTTT
CASSLDGRGFTEAFF
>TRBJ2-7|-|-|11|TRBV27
TGTGCCAGCAGTTCGCAGGGGGAGCAGTACTTC
CASSSQGEQYF
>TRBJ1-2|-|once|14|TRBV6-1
TGTGCCAGCAGTGAAGCGCTGGGAGCATCCCGAGCCACCTTC
CASSEALGASRATF
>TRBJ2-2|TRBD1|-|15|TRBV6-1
TGTGCCAGCAGCTCCGGGACAGGGGTAACCGGGGAGCTGTTTTTT
CASSSGTGVTGELFF
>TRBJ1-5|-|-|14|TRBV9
TGTGCCAATGTGGGACACAATAGCAATCAGCCCCAGCATTTT
CANVGHNSNQPQHF
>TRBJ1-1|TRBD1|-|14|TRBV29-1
TGCAGCTCAATCGGACAGGGCCGTTTCACTGAAGCTTTCTTT
CSSIGQGRFTEAFF
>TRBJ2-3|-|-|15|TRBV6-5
TGTGCCAGCAGTTCCCCTCTGACGGGGTCAGATACGCAGTATTTT
CASSSPLTGSDTQYF
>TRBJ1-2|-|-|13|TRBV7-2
TGTGCCAGCAGCTTCCGCAGGGACTATGGCTACACCTTC
CASSFRRDYGYTF
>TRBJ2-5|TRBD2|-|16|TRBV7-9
TGTGCCAGCAGCTTAGGGGCGGGGGGGCCCCGAGAGACCCAGTACTTC
CASSLGAGGPRETQYF
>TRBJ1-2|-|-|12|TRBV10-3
TGTGCCATCAGTGAAGGGGAAGGCGGCTACACCTTC
CAISEGEGGYTF
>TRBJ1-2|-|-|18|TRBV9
TGTGCCAGCAGCGCCCGTGGGGCAGGGGAGGGGAACAACTATGGCTACACCTTC
CASSARGAGEGNNYGYTF
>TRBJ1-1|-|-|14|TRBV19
TGTGCCAGTAGGCTGCAGTTTCGGGACACTGAAGCTTTCTTT
CASRLQFRDTEAFF
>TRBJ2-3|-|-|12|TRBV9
TGTGCCAGCAGGGGTGGAAGGGGTACGCAGTATTTT
CASRGGRGTQYF
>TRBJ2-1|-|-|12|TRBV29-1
TGCAGCGTTGTACCGACTAGTAACGAGCAGTTCTTC
CSVVPTSNEQFF
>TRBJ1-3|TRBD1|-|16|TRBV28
TGTGCCAGCAGTTCTAGAGCAGGGGGCGCCGGAAACACCATATATTTT
CASSSRAGGAGNTIYF
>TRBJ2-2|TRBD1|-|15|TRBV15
TGTGCCACCAGCAGGGAACAGGGGGCGGTCGGGGAGCTGTTTTTT
CATSREQGAVGELFF
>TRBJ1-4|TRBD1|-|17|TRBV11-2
TGTGCCAGCAGCTTACAATGGGGACAGACAGCTAATGAAAAACTGTTTTTT
CASSLQWGQTANEKLFF
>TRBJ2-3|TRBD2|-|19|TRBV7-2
TGTGCCAGCAGCTTGAGGATTGGGCTAGCGGGGGGGCCCTCAGATACGCAGTATTTT
CASSLRIGLAGGPSDTQYF
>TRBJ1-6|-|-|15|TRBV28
TGTGCCAGCAGGGATAACAGATTCTTAGATTCACCCCTCCACTTT
CASRDNRFLDSPLHF
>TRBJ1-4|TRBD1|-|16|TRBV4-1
TGCGCCAGCAGCCAAGATGACAGGACAGGGAATGAAAAACTGTTTTTT
CASSQDDRTGNEKLFF
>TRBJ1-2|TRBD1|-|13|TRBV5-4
TGTGCCAGCAGCTTTACAGGGGGCTATGGCTACACCTTC
CASSFTGGYGYTF
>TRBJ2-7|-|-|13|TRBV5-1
TGCGCCAGCAGCTTGGACAGGGCCTACGAGCAGTACTTC
CASSLDRAYEQYF
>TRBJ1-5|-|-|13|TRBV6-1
TGTGCCAGCAGTGAAGTTGCGAGGCAGCCCCAGCATTTT
CASSEVARQPQHF
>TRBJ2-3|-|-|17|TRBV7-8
TGTGCCAGCAGCTTAGCGCTGGGGGGGGGCCCGAAAGATACGCAGTATTTT
CASSLALGGGPKDTQYF
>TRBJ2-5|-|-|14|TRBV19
TGTGCCAGTACCCGGGGGGGGTCAGGGGGGACCCAGTACTTC
CASTRGGSGGTQYF
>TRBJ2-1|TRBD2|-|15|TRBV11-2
TGTGCCAGCAGCTTAGAGGGACTAGCGTACAATGAGCAGTTCTTC
CASSLEGLAYNEQFF
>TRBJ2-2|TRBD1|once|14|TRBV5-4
TGTGCCAGCAGCTTACAGGGGAGCACCGGGGAGCTGTTTTTT
CASSLQGSTGELFF
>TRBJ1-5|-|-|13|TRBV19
TGTGCCAGTAGGTATTCTAGCAATCAGCCCCAGCATTTT
CASRYSSNQPQHF
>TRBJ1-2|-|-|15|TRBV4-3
TGCGCCAGCAGCCACCTAGCTGCAAATGAATATGGCTACACCTTC
CASSHLAANEYGYTF
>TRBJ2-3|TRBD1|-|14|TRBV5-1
TGCGCCAGCAGCTCCCCGGGGAGAGGGGGCGAGCAGTATTTT
CASSSPGRGGEQYF
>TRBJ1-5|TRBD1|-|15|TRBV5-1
TGCGCCAGCAGCTTGGAGGGGGCCGCCTATCAGCCCCAGCATTTT
CASSLEGAAYQPQHF
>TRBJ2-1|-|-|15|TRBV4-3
TGCGCCAGCAGCCAAGATAGTCGACAGGACAATGAGCAGTTCTTC
CASSQDSRQDNEQFF
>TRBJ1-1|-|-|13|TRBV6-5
TGTGCCAGCAGTCTCACAAGAAACACTGAAGCTTTCTTT
CASSLTRNTEAFF
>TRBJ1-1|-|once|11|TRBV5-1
TGCGCCAGCAGCTCGCGCACTGAAGCTTTCTTT
CASSSRTEAFF
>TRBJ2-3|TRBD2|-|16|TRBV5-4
TGTGCCAGCAGCCGGGGGGTAGTACAGAGCACAGATACGCAGTATTTT
CASSRGVVQSTDTQYF
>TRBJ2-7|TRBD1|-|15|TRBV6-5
TGTGCCAGCAGTTCCCGACAGGGTGGTGCCTACGAGCAGTACTTC
CASSSRQGGAYEQYF
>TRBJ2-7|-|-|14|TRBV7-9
TGTGCCAGCAGCTTAAACAGAAACTCCTACGAGCAGTACTTC
CASSLNRNSYEQYF
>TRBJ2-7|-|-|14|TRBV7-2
TGTGCCAGCAGGGTGGGGACTGCGGTCTACGAGCAGTACTTC
CASRVGTAVYEQYF
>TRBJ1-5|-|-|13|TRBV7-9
TGTGCCAGCAGCCCGGACACCGGCCAGCCCCAGCATTTT
CASSPDTGQPQHF
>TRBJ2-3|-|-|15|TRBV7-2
TGTGCCAGCAGCTGGCGGGGGCCCCCCACAGATACGCAGTATTTT
CASSWRGPPTDTQYF
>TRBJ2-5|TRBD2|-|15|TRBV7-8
TGTGCCAGCAGTCCGACTAGCGGGGGGGCCCGGACCCAGTACTTC
CASSPTSGGARTQYF
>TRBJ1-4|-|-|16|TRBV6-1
TGTGCCAGCAGTGTCTCTTTCAGGCGAAGGGGTGAAAAACTGTTTTTT
CASSVSFRRRGEKLFF
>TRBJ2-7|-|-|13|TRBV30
TGTGCCTGGAGTCCATGGACTCTTCAACAGCAGTACTTC
CAWSPWTLQQQYF
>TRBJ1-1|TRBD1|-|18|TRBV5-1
TGCGCCAGCAGCTTGGGACAGGGGTTTGTTGGAATGAACACTGAAGCTTTCTTT
CASSLGQGFVGMNTEAFF
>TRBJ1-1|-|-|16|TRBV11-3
TGTGCCAGCAGCTTAGATCTAGGGGAGGGAGGCACTGAAGCTTTCTTT
CASSLDLGEGGTEAFF
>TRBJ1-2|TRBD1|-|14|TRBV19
TGTGCCAGTAGTATCGAGACAGGGGTTAATGGCTACACCTTC
CASSIETGVNGYTF
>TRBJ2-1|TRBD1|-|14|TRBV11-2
TGTGCCAGCAGCTCAACGGACAGGGTCAATGAGCAGTTCTTC
CASSSTDRVNEQFF
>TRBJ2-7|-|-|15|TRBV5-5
TGTGCCAGCAGCTTTTACCGAGACAGTACCTACGAGCAGTACTTC
CASSFYRDSTYEQYF
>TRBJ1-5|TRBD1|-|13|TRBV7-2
TGTGCCAGCAGAACGGACAGGACCCAGCCCCAGCATTTT
CASRTDRTQPQHF
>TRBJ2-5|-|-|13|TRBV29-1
TGCAGCGTACGCGGCCTAACTGGGGAGACCCAGTACTTC
CSVRGLTGETQYF
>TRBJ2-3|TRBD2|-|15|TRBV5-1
TGCGCCAGCAGCCCCACGACTAGCGTAACAGATACGCAGTATTTT
CASSPTTSVTDTQYF
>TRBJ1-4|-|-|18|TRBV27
TGTGCCAGCAGTACGAGGACCCCTAAGAAGGGGACTAATGAAAAACTGTTTTTT
CASSTRTPKKGTNEKLFF
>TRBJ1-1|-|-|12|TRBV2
TGTGCCAGCAGATACAGGTCTGGGCAAGCTTTCTTT
CASRYRSGQAFF
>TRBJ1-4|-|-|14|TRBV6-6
TGTGCCAGCACCCCCCGGGGGGCTAATGAAAAACTGTTTTTT
CASTPRGANEKLFF